These T cell receptor beta chains were read from a single sample in a study of blood T cell repertoires in COVID-19. Data came from immunoSEQ multiplex PCR; TCRdb stores just in-frame clones and leaves some out. Of about 200,000 clones listed, around 87% are singletons. Sequenced material: peripheral blood. The receptors derive from a man aged 60-69 years with acute or convalescent COVID-19. CDR3s include the opening cysteine and the closing phenylalanine or tryptophan. Fields, in order: J gene, V gene, clone size, D gene, CDR3 protein, CDR3 DNA. D genes are given only for firm matches. Clone sizes are given selectively: once, few, many, or a class where the clone is expanded.

j_call: TRBJ1-5; v_call: TRBV6-6; clone_size: NA; d_call: NA; cdr3_aa: CASSYSGQGSNQPQHF; cdr3_nt: TGTGCCAGCAGTTACTCTGGGCAGGGGAGCAATCAGCCCCAGCATTTT
j_call: TRBJ1-1; v_call: TRBV7-9; clone_size: NA; d_call: TRBD1; cdr3_aa: CASSAPQGAGNTEAFF; cdr3_nt: TGTGCCAGCAGCGCCCCACAGGGGGCTGGGAACACTGAAGCTTTCTTT
j_call: TRBJ1-1; v_call: TRBV19; clone_size: NA; d_call: NA; cdr3_aa: CASSITWTVAEAFF; cdr3_nt: TGTGCCAGTAGTATTACGTGGACAGTCGCTGAAGCTTTCTTT
j_call: TRBJ1-4; v_call: TRBV4-2; clone_size: NA; d_call: NA; cdr3_aa: CASSQDQVPLPATNEKLFF; cdr3_nt: TGTGCCAGCAGCCAAGATCAGGTTCCCTTACCTGCAACTAATGAAAAACTGTTTTTT
j_call: TRBJ1-5; v_call: TRBV7-6; clone_size: NA; d_call: NA; cdr3_aa: CASSLSPGVGNQPQHF; cdr3_nt: TGTGCCAGCAGCTTAAGCCCGGGGGTGGGCAATCAGCCCCAGCATTTT
j_call: TRBJ1-1; v_call: TRBV5-4; clone_size: once; d_call: TRBD1; cdr3_aa: CASSLVGRGRNTEAFF; cdr3_nt: TGTGCCAGCAGCTTGGTTGGCAGGGGGCGGAACACTGAAGCTTTCTTT
j_call: TRBJ2-1; v_call: TRBV6-5; clone_size: NA; d_call: NA; cdr3_aa: CASSRLRTLAGEQFF; cdr3_nt: TGTGCCAGCAGTCGACTCCGCACACTAGCCGGCGAGCAGTTCTTC
j_call: TRBJ1-6; v_call: TRBV11-2; clone_size: NA; d_call: NA; cdr3_aa: CASSFSAGLINSPLHF; cdr3_nt: TGTGCCAGCAGCTTCTCGGCAGGTCTTATCAATTCACCCCTCCACTTT
j_call: TRBJ1-1; v_call: TRBV27; clone_size: NA; d_call: TRBD1; cdr3_aa: CASSFRTGANTEAFF; cdr3_nt: TGTGCCAGCAGTTTCCGGACAGGAGCGAACACTGAAGCTTTCTTT
j_call: TRBJ2-5; v_call: TRBV24-1; clone_size: once; d_call: TRBD2; cdr3_aa: CATSDGTSGGITKETQYF; cdr3_nt: TGTGCCACCAGTGACGGGACTAGCGGGGGGATAACGAAAGAGACCCAGTACTTC
j_call: TRBJ2-5; v_call: TRBV7-2; clone_size: NA; d_call: NA; cdr3_aa: CASSSIPSAQETQYF; cdr3_nt: TGTGCCAGCAGCTCAATACCTAGCGCCCAAGAGACCCAGTACTTC
j_call: TRBJ1-2; v_call: TRBV7-9; clone_size: NA; d_call: NA; cdr3_aa: CASSMIDKAF; cdr3_nt: TGTGCCAGCAGCATGATCGACAAGGCCTTC
j_call: TRBJ2-7; v_call: TRBV18; clone_size: NA; d_call: NA; cdr3_aa: CASSPTATGKVSYEQYF; cdr3_nt: TGTGCCAGCTCACCTACCGCCACAGGGAAGGTTAGCTACGAGCAGTACTTC
j_call: TRBJ2-1; v_call: TRBV4-1; clone_size: NA; d_call: TRBD1; cdr3_aa: CASSQTGTGGASSQFF; cdr3_nt: TGCGCCAGCAGCCAGACCGGGACAGGGGGGGCGTCCTCCCAGTTCTTC
j_call: TRBJ2-2; v_call: TRBV5-4; clone_size: NA; d_call: TRBD1; cdr3_aa: CASSLGGQGVTGELFF; cdr3_nt: TGTGCCAGCAGCTTGGGGGGACAGGGGGTCACCGGGGAGCTGTTTTTT
j_call: TRBJ1-4; v_call: TRBV5-5; clone_size: NA; d_call: TRBD1; cdr3_aa: CASSPGQPNEKLFF; cdr3_nt: TGTGCCAGCAGCCCGGGACAGCCTAATGAAAAACTGTTTTTT
j_call: TRBJ1-2; v_call: TRBV9; clone_size: NA; d_call: NA; cdr3_aa: CASSLDSARGYTF; cdr3_nt: TGTGCCAGCAGCCTGGACTCCGCTCGTGGCTACACCTTC
j_call: TRBJ1-6; v_call: TRBV7-8; clone_size: NA; d_call: NA; cdr3_aa: CASREGVGLSSYNSPLHF; cdr3_nt: TGTGCCAGCAGGGAAGGGGTTGGCCTGAGCTCCTATAATTCACCCCTCCACTTT
j_call: TRBJ2-7; v_call: TRBV7-6; clone_size: NA; d_call: NA; cdr3_aa: CASSLTDGDYEQYF; cdr3_nt: TGTGCCAGCAGCTTAACAGACGGTGACTACGAGCAGTACTTC
j_call: TRBJ1-2; v_call: TRBV18; clone_size: NA; d_call: NA; cdr3_aa: CASSPVGQPNGYTF; cdr3_nt: TGTGCCAGCTCACCGGTCGGACAGCCGAATGGCTACACCTTC
j_call: TRBJ1-6; v_call: TRBV10-3; clone_size: NA; d_call: NA; cdr3_aa: CAISESGGSPLHF; cdr3_nt: TGTGCCATCAGTGAATCCGGGGGATCACCCCTCCACTTT
j_call: TRBJ1-1; v_call: TRBV5-1; clone_size: NA; d_call: TRBD1; cdr3_aa: CASSLGQGGGHTEAFF; cdr3_nt: TGTGCCAGCAGCTTGGGACAGGGTGGCGGCCACACTGAAGCTTTCTTT
j_call: TRBJ1-1; v_call: TRBV7-9; clone_size: NA; d_call: NA; cdr3_aa: CASSLARGRVNTEAFF; cdr3_nt: TGTGCCAGCAGCTTAGCGCGGGGCAGGGTGAACACTGAAGCTTTCTTT
j_call: TRBJ2-5; v_call: TRBV5-5; clone_size: NA; d_call: NA; cdr3_aa: CASSLTPGAIQETQYF; cdr3_nt: TGTGCCAGCAGCTTGACCCCAGGGGCCATACAAGAGACCCAGTACTTC
j_call: TRBJ2-3; v_call: TRBV6-1; clone_size: NA; d_call: TRBD2; cdr3_aa: CASSEGGSAVLYTQYF; cdr3_nt: TGTGCCAGCAGTGAGGGCGGGAGCGCGGTGTTGTATACGCAGTATTTT
j_call: TRBJ2-3; v_call: TRBV7-2; clone_size: NA; d_call: TRBD2; cdr3_aa: CASSLGLAERDTQYF; cdr3_nt: TGTGCCAGCAGCTTAGGGCTAGCGGAAAGAGATACGCAGTATTTT
j_call: TRBJ2-1; v_call: TRBV4-3; clone_size: NA; d_call: NA; cdr3_aa: CASSQSAVGYNEQFF; cdr3_nt: TGCGCCAGCAGCCAGTCGGCGGTAGGCTACAATGAGCAGTTCTTC
j_call: TRBJ1-5; v_call: TRBV4-2; clone_size: NA; d_call: TRBD1; cdr3_aa: CASSQEGGDRGLQPQHF; cdr3_nt: TGTGCCAGCAGCCAAGAGGGGGGGGACAGGGGGCTTCAGCCCCAGCATTTT